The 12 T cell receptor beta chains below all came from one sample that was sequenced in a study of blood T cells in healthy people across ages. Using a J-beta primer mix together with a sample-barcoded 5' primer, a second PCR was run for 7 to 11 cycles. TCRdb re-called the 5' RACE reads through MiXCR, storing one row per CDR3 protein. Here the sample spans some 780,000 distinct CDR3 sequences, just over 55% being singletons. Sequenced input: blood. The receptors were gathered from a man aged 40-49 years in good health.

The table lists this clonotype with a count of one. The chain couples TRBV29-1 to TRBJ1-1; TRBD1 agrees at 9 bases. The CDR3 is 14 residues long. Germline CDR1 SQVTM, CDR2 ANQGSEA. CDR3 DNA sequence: TGCAGAGCCGGGACAGGGTTTATGAACACTGAAGCTTTCTTT. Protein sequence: CRAGTGFMNTEAFF.

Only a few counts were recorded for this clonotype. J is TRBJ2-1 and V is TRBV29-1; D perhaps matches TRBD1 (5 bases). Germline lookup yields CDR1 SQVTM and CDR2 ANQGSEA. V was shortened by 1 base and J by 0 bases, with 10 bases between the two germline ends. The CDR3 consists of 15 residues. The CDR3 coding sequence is TGCAGCGTTGAAGGTATAACAGGCTCCTACAATGAGCAGTTCTTC. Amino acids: CSVEGITGSYNEQFF.

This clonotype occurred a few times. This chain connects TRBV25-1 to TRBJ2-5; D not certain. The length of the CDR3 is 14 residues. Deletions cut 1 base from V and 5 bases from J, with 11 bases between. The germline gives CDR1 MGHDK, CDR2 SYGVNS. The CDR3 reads CASSESALGETQYF. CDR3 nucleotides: TGTGCCAGCAGTGAATCTGCCCTCGGGGAGACCCAGTACTTC.

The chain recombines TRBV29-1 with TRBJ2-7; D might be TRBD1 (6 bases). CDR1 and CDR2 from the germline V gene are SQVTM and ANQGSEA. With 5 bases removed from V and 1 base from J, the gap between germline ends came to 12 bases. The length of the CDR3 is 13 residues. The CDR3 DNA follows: TGCAGCGTTCCCGGGACATCATCCTACGAGCAGTACTTC. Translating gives CSVPGTSSYEQYF.

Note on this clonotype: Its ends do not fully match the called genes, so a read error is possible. CDR3 sequence reads: CASSVDRGEETQYF. In DNA form, the CDR3 reads TGTGCTAGCAGCGTAGACAGGGGGGAAGAGACCCAGTACTTC. V usage is TRBV7-7 and J usage is TRBJ2-5, with 9 positions matching TRBD1. The CDR3 sequence is 14 residues long. CDR1 is SSHAT, CDR2 FNYEAQ, per germline (reference sequence).

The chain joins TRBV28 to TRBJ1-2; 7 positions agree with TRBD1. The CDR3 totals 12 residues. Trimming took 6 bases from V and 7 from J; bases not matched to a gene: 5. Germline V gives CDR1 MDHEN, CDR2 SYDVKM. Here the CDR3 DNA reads TGTGCCAGCAGAGAGGACAGGAGTGGCTACACCTTC. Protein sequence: CASREDRSGYTF.

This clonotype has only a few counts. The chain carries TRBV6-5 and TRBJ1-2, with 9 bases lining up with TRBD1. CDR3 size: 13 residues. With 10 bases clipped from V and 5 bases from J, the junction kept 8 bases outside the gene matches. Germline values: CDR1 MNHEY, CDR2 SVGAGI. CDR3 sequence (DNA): TGTGCCACAACTAGACAGGGGGAGTATGGCTACACCTTC. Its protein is CATTRQGEYGYTF.

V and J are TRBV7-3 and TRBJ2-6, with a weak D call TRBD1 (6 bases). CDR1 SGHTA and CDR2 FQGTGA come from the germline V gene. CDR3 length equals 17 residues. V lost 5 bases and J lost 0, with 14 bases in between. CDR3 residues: CASSLRGPGSGANVLTF. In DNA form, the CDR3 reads TGTGCCAGCAGCCTCAGGGGACCAGGCTCTGGGGCCAACGTCCTGACTTTC.

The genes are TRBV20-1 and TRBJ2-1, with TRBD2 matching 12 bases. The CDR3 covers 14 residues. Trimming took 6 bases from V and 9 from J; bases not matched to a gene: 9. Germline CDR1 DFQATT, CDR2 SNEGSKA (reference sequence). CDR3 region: CSARLAGAPLEQFF. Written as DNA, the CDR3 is TGCAGTGCGCGACTAGCGGGGGCCCCCCTTGAGCAGTTCTTC.

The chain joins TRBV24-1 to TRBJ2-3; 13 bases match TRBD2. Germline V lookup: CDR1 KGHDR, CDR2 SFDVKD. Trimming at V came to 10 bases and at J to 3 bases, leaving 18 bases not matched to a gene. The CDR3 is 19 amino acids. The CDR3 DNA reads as TGTGCCACACCTGGGACTAGCGGGACCCAGGACGGGGTAACAGATACGCAGTATTTT. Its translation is CATPGTSGTQDGVTDTQYF.

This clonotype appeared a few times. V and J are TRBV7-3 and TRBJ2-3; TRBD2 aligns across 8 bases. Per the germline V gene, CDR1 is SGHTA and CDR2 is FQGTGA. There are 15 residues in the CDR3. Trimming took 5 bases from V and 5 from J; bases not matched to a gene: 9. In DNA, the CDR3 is TGTGCCAGCAGCCCCACGGGCGGGGGGAAAGATACGCAGTATTTT. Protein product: CASSPTGGGKDTQYF.

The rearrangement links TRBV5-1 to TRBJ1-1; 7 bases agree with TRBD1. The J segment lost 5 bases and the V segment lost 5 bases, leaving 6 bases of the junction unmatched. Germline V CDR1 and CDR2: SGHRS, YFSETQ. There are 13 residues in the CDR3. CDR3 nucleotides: TGCGCCAGCAGAGACCCAGGGGGTACTGAAGCTTTCTTT. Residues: CASRDPGGTEAFF.